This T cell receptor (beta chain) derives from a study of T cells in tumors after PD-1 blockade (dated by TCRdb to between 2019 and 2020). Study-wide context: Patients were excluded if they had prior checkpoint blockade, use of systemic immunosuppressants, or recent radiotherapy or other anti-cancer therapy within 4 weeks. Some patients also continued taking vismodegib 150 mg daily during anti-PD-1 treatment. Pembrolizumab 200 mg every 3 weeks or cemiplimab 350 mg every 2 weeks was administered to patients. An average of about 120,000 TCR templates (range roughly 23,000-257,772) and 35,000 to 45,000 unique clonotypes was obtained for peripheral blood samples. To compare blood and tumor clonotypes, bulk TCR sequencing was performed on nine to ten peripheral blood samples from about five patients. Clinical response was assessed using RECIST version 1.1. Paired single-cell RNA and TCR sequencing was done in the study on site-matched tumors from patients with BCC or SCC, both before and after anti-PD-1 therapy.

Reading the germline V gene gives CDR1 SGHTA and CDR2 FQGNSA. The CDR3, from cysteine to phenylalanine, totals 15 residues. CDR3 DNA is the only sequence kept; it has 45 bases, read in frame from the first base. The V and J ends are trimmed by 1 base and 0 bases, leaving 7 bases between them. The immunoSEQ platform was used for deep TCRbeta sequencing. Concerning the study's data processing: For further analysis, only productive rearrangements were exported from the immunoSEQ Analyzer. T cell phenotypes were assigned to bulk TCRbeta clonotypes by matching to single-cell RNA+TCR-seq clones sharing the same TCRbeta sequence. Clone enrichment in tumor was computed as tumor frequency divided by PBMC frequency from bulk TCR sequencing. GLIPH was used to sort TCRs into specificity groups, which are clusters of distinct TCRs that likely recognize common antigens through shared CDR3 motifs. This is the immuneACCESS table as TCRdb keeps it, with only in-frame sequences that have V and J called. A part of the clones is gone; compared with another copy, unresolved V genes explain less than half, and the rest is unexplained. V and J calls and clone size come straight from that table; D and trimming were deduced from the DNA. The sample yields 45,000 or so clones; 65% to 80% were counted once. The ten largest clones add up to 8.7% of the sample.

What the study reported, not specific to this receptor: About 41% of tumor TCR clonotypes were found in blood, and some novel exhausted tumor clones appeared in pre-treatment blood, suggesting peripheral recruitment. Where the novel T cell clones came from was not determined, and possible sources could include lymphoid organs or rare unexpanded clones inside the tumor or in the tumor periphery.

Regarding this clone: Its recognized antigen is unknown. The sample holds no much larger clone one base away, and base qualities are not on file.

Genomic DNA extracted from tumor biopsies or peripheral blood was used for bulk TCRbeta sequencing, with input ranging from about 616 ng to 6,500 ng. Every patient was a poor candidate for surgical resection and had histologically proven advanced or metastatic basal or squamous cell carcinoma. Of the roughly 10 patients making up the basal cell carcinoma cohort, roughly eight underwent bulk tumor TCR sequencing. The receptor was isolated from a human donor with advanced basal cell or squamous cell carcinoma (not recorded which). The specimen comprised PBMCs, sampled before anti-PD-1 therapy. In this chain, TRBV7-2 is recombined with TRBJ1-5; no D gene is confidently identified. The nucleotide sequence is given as TGTGCCAGCAGCTTAGGGCCTTATAGCAATCAGCCCCAGCATTTT. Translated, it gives CASSLGPYSNQPQHF.